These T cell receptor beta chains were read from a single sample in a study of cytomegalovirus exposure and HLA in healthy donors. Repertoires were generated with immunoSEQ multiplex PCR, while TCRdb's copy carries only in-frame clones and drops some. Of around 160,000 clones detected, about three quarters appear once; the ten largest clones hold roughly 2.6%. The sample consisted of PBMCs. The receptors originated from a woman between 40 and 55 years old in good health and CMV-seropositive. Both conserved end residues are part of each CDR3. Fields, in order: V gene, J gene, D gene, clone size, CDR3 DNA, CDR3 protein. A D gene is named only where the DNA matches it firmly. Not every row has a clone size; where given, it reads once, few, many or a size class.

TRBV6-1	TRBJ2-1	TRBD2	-	TGTGCCAGCAGTGTTGTGGGGGGGAAGAGTGAGCAGTTCTTC	CASSVVGGKSEQFF
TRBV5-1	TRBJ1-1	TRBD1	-	TGCGCCAGCAGCTGGGGACAGGGCTCCACTGAAGCTTTCTTT	CASSWGQGSTEAFF
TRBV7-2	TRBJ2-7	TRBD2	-	TGTGCCAGCAGCTACAGGGGGCAACTAGCGGGAGGGCCGGCCGAGCAGTACTTC	CASSYRGQLAGGPAEQYF
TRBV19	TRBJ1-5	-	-	TGTGCCAGTAGTATGGTCCTAGTTAGCAATCAGCCCCAGCATTTT	CASSMVLVSNQPQHF
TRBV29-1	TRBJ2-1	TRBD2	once	TGCAGCGTTGGGACGGCGGGGGGAATCCATGAGCAGTTCTTC	CSVGTAGGIHEQFF
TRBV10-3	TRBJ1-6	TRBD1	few	TGTGCCATCAGCCTACAGGGGGAAGGTAATTCACCCCTCCACTTT	CAISLQGEGNSPLHF
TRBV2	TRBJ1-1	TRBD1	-	TGTGCCGGCACAGGGGCCATGAACACTGAAGCTTTCTTT	CAGTGAMNTEAFF
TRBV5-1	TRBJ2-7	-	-	TGCGCCAGCAGCTTGGCTGCGGAATACGAGCAGTACTTC	CASSLAAEYEQYF
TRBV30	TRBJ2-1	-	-	TGTGCCTGGCCCGGGCAGTTCTTC	CAWPGQFF
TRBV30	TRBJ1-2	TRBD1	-	TGTGCCTGGAGTGTCCAGGGGGCTTCCTATGGCTACACCTTC	CAWSVQGASYGYTF
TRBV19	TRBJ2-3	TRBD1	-	TGTGCCAGTAGTGACGGGACAGGGGGCATAATAGGCTCAGATACGCAGTATTTT	CASSDGTGGIIGSDTQYF
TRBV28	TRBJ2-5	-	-	TGTGCCAGCAGTTTACGGGGGACTCGGGAAGGCCAAGAGACCCAGTACTTC	CASSLRGTREGQETQYF
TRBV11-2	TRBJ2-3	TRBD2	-	TGTGCCAGCAGCTTAGCGACTAGCGGGAGAACAGATACGCAGTATTTT	CASSLATSGRTDTQYF
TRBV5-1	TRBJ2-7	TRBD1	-	TGCGCCAGCAGTCCCCTCCTTGATGACAGGGACGAGCAGTACTTC	CASSPLLDDRDEQYF
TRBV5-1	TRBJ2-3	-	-	TGCGCCAGCAGCTTAGGGCAGGCGGGATCGAAGCAGTATTTT	CASSLGQAGSKQYF
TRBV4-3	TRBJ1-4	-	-	TGCGCCAGCAGCCAGGTGAGAGGCTCAGCCAATGAAAAACTGTTTTTT	CASSQVRGSANEKLFF
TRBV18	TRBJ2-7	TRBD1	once	TGTGCCAGCTCCCGTGACAGGGAATACGAGCAGTACTTC	CASSRDREYEQYF
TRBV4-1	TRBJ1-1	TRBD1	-	TGCGCCAGCAGCCCTTACCCGGACAGGGTAGACACTGAAGCTTTCTTT	CASSPYPDRVDTEAFF
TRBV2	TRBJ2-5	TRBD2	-	TGTGCCAGTGGACTAGCGGGGCTGGAGACCCAGTACTTC	CASGLAGLETQYF
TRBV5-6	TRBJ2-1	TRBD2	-	TGTGCCAGCAGCACAATGCGACTAGCGGGGGGGTACAATGAGCAGTTCTTC	CASSTMRLAGGYNEQFF
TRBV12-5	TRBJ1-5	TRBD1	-	TGTGCTAGTGCCTCGGGAGGGACAGGGGTTAATCAGCCCCAGCATTTT	CASASGGTGVNQPQHF
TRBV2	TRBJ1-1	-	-	TGTGCCAGCAGCGAGACAGGACAGTTCACTGAAGCCTTCTTT	CASSETGQFTEAFF
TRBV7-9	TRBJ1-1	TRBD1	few	TGTGCCAGCAGCTTCGGACAGGGAAACACTGAAGCTTTCTTT	CASSFGQGNTEAFF
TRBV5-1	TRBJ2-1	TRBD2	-	TGCGCCAGCGGGGTCGATAGCGGGTATCATGAGCAGTTCTTC	CASGVDSGYHEQFF
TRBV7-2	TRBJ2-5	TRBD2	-	TGTGCCAGCAGTTATACTAGCGGGGCTAAAGAGACCCAGTACTTC	CASSYTSGAKETQYF
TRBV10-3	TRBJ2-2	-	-	TGTGCCATCAGTGACTCCCTTAGGGGCACCGGGGAGCTGTTTTTT	CAISDSLRGTGELFF
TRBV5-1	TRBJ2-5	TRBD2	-	TGCGCCAGCAGCTTACCGGGACTAGCGGGGGGGACTGGAGAGACCCAGTACTTC	CASSLPGLAGGTGETQYF
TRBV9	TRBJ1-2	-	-	TGTGCCAGCAGCGTAGTTGGAGGGGACTATGGCTACACCTTC	CASSVVGGDYGYTF
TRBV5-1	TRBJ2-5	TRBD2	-	TGCGCCAGCAGCCGGAGGCTAGCGGGCCTCCAAGAGACCCAGTACTTC	CASSRRLAGLQETQYF
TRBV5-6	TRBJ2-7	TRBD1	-	TGTGCCAGCAGCTTAACAGGGGCGCCGTGGTCCTACGAGCAGTACTTC	CASSLTGAPWSYEQYF
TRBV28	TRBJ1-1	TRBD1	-	TGTGCCAGCAGTCCCGGGACAGCGAACACTGAAGCTTTCTTT	CASSPGTANTEAFF
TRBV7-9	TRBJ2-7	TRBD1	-	TGTGCCAGCAGCTTTGGGACAGGGGGGTACGAGCAGTACTTC	CASSFGTGGYEQYF
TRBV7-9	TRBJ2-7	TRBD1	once	TGTGCCAGCAGCAGGGACAGGGTTCACCCCACGTCCTACGAGCAGTACTTC	CASSRDRVHPTSYEQYF
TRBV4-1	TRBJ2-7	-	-	TGCGCCAGCAGCCCTCAGTGGTCCTCCTACGAGCAGTACTTC	CASSPQWSSYEQYF
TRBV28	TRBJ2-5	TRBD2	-	TGTGCCAGCAGTTCCCTGACTAGCGGGGGGGGATTAGAGACCCAGTACTTC	CASSSLTSGGGLETQYF
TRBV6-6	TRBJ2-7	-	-	TGTGCCAGCAGCCCGACGGGCAGGGAAAATAACTTC	CASSPTGRENNF
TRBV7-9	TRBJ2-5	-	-	TGTGCCAGCAGCTTAGCTGGACAGCAAGAGACCCAGTACTTC	CASSLAGQQETQYF
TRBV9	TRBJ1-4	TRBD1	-	TGTGCCAGCAGCGTCGGACAGGGCACTAATGAAAAACTGTTTTTT	CASSVGQGTNEKLFF
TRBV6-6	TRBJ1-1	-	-	TGTGCCAGCACTCAATGGGGGCCAGGGGCGGTTTCTGAAGCTTTCTTT	CASTQWGPGAVSEAFF
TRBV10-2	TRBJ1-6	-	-	TGCGCCAGCAGCCCCCAGGGCTATTCACCCCTCCACTTT	CASSPQGYSPLHF
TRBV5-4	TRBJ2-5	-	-	TGTGCCAGCACCCTGGGTGGGCCGGTGGGAGAGACCCAGTACTTC	CASTLGGPVGETQYF
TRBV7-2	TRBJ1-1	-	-	TGTGCCAGCAGCGTGGCCCTGGCGGGCACTGAAGCTTTCTTT	CASSVALAGTEAFF
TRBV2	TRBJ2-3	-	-	TGTGCCAGCAGTTCCCAAGCGGGACAAACAACGGATACGCAGTATTTT	CASSSQAGQTTDTQYF
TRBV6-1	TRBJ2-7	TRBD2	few	TGTGCCAGCACACTAGCGGGAGACGAGCAGTACTTC	CASTLAGDEQYF